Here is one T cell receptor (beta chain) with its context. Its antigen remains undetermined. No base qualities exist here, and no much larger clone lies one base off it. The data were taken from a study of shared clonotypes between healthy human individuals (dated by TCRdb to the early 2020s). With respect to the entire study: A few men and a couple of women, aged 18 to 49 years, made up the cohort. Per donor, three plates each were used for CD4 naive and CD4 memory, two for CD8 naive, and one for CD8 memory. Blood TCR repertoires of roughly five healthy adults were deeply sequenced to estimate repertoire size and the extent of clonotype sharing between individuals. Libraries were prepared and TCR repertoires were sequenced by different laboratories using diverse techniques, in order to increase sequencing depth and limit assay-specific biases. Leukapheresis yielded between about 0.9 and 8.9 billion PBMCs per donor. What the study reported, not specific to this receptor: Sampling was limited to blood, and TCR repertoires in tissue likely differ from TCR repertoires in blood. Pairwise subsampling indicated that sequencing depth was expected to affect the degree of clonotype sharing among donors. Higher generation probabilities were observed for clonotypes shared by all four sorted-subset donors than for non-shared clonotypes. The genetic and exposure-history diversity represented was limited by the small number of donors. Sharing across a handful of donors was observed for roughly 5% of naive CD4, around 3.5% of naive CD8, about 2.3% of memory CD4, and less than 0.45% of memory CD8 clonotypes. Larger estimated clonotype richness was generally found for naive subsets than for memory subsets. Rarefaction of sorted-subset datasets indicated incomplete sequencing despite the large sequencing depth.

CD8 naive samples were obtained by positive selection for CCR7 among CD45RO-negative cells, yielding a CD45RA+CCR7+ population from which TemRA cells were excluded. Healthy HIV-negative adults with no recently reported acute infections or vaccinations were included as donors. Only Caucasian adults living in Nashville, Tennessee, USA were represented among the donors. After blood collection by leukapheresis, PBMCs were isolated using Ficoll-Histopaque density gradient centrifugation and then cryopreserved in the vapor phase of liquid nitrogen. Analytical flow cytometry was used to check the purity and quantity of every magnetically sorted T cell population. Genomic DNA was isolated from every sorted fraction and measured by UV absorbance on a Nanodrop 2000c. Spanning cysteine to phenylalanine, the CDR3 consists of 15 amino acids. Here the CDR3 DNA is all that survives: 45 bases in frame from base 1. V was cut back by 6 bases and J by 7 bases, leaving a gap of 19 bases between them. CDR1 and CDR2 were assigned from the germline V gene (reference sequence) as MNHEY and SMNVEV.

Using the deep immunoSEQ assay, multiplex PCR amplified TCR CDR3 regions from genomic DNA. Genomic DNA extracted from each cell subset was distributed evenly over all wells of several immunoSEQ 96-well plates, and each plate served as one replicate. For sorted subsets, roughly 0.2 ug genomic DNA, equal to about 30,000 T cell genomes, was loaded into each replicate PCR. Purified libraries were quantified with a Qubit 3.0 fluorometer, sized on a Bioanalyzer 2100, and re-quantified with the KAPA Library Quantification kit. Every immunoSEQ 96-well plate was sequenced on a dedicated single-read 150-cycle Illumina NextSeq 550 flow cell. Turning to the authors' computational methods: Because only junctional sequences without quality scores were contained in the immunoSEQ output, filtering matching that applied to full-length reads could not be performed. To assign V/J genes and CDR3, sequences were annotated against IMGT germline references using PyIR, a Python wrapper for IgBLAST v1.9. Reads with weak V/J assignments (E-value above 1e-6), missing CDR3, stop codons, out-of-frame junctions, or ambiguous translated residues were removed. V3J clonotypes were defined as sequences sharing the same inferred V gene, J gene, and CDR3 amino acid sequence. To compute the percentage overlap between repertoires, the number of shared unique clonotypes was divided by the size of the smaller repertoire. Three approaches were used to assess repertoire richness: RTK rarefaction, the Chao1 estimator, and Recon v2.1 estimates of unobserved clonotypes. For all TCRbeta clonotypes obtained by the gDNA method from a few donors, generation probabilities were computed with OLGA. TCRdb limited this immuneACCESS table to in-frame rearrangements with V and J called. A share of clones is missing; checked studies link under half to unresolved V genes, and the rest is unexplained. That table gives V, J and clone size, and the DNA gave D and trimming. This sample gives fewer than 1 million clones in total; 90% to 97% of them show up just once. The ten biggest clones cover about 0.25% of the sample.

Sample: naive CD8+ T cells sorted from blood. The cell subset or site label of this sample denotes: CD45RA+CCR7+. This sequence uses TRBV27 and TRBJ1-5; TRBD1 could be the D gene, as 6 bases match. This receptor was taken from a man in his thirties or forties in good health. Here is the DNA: TGTGCCAGCAGCCTTAGGGGGGGTCGATGGCAGCCCCAGCATTTT. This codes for CASSLRGGRWQPQHF.